This TCR beta chain derives from a study of human T cells and chemical hapten exposure. This CDR3 is 12 amino acids long. The trim removed 10 bases at V and 6 bases at J, leaving 3 bases unmatched. CDR1 ENHRY and CDR2 SYGVKD come from the germline V gene. TCRdb re-derived calls from the RACE reads in MiXCR, one entry per CDR3 protein. Here the sample spans 65,000 to 95,000 distinct CDR3 sequences, about 6.6% being singletons. Study-wide results and limits: The count of PT1 expanded TCRs correlated positively with patch test score.

This clonotype was counted only a few times. Its antigen remains unknown. This sample's time point: patch test 2, 6 weeks after DPC sensitization. Indicated treatment: therapeutic diphenylcyclopropenone sensitization with weekly scalp DPC. J is TRBJ1-6 and V is TRBV10-3; 7 nucleotides line up with TRBD1. The sequence derives from a woman in her twenties or thirties with alopecia areata. Some clones in this sample may be carry-over from other donors' samples. The starting material was whole blood, obtained in connection with sensitization to the hapten diphenylcyclopropenone (DPC). The CDR3 nucleotides are TGTGCCACCCGGGACAGTAATTCACCCCTCCACTTT. It specifies CATRDSNSPLHF.